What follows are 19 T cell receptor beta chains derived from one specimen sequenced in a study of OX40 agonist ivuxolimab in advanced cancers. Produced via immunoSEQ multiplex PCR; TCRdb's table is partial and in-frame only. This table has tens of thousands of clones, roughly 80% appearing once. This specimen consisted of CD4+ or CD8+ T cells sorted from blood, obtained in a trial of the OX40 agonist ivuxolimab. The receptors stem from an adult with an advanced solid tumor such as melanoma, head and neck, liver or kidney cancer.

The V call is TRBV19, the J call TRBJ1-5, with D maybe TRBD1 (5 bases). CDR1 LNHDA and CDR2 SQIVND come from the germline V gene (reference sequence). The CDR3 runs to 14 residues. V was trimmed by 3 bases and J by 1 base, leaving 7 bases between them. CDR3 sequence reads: CASSMSGSNQPQHF. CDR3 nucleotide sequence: TGTGCCAGTAGTATGTCAGGGAGCAATCAGCCCCAGCATTTT.

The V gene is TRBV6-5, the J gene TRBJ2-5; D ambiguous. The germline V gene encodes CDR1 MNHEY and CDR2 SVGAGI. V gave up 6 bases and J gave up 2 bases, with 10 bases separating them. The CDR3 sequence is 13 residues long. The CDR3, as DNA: TGTGCCAGCAGCGCGACTCGACAAGAGACCCAGTACTTC. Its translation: CASSATRQETQYF.

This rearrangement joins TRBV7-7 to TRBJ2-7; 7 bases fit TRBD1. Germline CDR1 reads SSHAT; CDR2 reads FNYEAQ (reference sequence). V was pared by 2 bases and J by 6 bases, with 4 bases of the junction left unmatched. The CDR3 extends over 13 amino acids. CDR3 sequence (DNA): TGTGCCAGCAGCTTAACAGGGGAAAGCGAGCAGTACTTC. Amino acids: CASSLTGESEQYF.

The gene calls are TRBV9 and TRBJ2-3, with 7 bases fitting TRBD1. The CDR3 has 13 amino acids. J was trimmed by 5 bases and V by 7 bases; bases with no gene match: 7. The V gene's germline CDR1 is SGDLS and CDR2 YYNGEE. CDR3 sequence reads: CASDRGGIDTQYF. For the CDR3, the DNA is TGTGCCAGCGATCGAGGGGGCATAGATACGCAGTATTTT.

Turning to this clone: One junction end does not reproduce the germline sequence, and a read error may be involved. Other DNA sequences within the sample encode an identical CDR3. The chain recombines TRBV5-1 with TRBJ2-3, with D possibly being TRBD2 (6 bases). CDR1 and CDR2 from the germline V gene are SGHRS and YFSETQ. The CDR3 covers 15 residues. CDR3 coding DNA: TGCGCCAGTAGCTTGGAGGGCCATTTCACAGATACGCAGTATTTT. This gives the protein CASSLEGHFTDTQYF.

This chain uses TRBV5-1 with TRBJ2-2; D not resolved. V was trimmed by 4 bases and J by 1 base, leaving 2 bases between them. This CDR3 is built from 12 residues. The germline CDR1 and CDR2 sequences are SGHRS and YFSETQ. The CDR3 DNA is TGCGCCAGCAGCCAGAACACCGGGGAGCTGTTTTTT. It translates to CASSQNTGELFF. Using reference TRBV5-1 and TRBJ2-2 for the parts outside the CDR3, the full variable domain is KAGVTQTPRYLIKTRGQQVTLSCSPISGHRSVSWYQQTPGQGLQFLFEYFSETQRNKGNFPGRFSGRQFSNSRSEMNVSTLELGDSALYLCASSQNTGELFFGEGSRLTVL.

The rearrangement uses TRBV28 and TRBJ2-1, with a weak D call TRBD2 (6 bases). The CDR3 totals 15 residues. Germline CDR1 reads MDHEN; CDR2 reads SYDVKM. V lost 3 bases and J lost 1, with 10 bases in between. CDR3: CASSFLRGSYNEQFF. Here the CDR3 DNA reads TGTGCCAGCAGTTTTTTGCGGGGATCCTACAATGAGCAGTTCTTC.

The CDR3 loop reads CASIGEGVTNQPQHF. The CDR3 DNA reads TGTGCCAGCATAGGGGAGGGAGTAACCAATCAGCCCCAGCATTTT. This sequence joins TRBV2 and TRBJ1-5, with a possible D match to TRBD1 (5 bases). The CDR3 runs to 15 residues. The V and J ends lost 7 bases and 3 bases respectively, with 16 bases between them. CDR1 and CDR2 (germline): SNHLY, FYNNEI.

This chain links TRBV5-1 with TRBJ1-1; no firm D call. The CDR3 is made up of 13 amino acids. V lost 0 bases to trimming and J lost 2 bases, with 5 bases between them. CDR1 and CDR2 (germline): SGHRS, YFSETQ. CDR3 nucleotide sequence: TGCGCCAGCAGCTTGGTGAGTAACACTGAAGCTTTCTTT. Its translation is CASSLVSNTEAFF.

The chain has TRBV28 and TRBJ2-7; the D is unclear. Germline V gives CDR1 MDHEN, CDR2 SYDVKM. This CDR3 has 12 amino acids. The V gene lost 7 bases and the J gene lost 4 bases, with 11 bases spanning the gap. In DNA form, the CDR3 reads TGTGCCAGCAATAGGGCCCCGTACGAGCAGTACTTC. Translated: CASNRAPYEQYF. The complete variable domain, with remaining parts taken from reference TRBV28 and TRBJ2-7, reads DVKVTQSSRYLVKRTGEKVFLECVQDMDHENMFWYRQDPGLGLRLIYFSYDVKMKEKGDIPEGYSVSREKKERFSLILESASTNQTSMYLCASNRAPYEQYFGPGTRLTVT.

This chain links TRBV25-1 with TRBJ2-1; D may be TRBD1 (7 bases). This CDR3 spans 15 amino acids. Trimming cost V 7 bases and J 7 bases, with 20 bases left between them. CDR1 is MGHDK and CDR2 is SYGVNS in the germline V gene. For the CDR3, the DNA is TGTGCCAGCACCCGGACAGGCGGGATGGGGAATGAGCAGTTCTTC. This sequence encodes CASTRTGGMGNEQFF.

CDR3 nucleotides: TGTGCCAGCAGCCTTTACATCTTACAGGGGACTAATGAAAAACTGTTTTTT. Residues: CASSLYILQGTNEKLFF. The gene calls are TRBV7-6 and TRBJ1-4; 7 bases fit TRBD1. The CDR3 is made up of 17 amino acids. V was clipped by 5 bases and J by 2 bases; unmatched bases: 11. Germline V CDR1 and CDR2: SGHVS, FNYEAQ.

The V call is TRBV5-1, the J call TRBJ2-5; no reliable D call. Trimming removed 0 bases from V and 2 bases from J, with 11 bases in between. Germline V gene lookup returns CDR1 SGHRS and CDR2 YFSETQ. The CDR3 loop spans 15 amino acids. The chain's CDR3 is CASSLGSGRQETQYF. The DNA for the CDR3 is TGCGCCAGCAGCTTGGGCTCAGGCAGGCAAGAGACCCAGTACTTC.

CDR3 protein: CASSQNNRDRVQETQYF. CDR3 nucleotides: TGTGCCAGCAGCCAAAATAACCGGGACAGGGTTCAAGAGACCCAGTACTTC. V gene TRBV5-4 combines with J gene TRBJ2-5, with 9 bases that match TRBD1. Germline assignment: CDR1 SGHNT and CDR2 YYREEE (reference sequence). The CDR3 has 17 amino acids. With 4 bases clipped from V and 2 bases from J, the junction kept 12 bases outside the gene matches.

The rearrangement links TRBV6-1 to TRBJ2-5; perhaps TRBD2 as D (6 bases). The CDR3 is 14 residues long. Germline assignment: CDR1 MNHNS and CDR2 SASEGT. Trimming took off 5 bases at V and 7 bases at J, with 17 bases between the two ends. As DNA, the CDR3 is TGTGCCAGCAGTCCTATGCCGGGGGTCGGGACCCAGTACTTC. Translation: CASSPMPGVGTQYF.

In DNA form, the CDR3 reads TGTGCCAGCAGCCCTTCTCCACCGGGACAGGGACGCTATGGCTACACCTTC. This encodes CASSPSPPGQGRYGYTF. J is TRBJ1-2 and V is TRBV11-2, with TRBD1 identical over 9 bases. CDR3 length: 17 residues. Germline loops: CDR1 SGHAT, CDR2 FQNNGV. V lost 5 bases and J lost 4; bases outside the gene matches: 14.

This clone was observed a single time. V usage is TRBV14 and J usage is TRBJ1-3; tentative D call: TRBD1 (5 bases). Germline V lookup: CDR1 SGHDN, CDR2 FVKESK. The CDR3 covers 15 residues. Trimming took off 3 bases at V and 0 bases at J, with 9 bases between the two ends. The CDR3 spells CASSQWGYSGNTIYF. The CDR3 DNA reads TGTGCCAGCAGCCAGTGGGGGTACTCTGGAAACACCATATATTTT.

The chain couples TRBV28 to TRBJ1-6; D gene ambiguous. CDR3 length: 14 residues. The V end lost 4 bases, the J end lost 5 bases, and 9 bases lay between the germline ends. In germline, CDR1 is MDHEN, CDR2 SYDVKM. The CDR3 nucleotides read TGTGCCAGCAGTTCCGAGGTGGATAATTCACCCCTCCACTTT. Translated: CASSSEVDNSPLHF.

CDR3 bases: TGTGCCAGTAGTACACCGGGACAGGGTAATTCACCCCTCCACTTT. Amino acids: CASSTPGQGNSPLHF. V and J are TRBV19 and TRBJ1-6; 9 nucleotides line up with TRBD1. Germline lookup yields CDR1 LNHDA and CDR2 SQIVND (reference sequence). V shed 4 bases and J 6 bases; nucleotides not matched to a gene: 4. The CDR3 extends over 15 amino acids.